The 27 T cell receptor beta chains in this list originate from one sample, sequenced in a study of neurological immune-mediated disorders. TCRdb analysed the 5' RACE reads with MiXCR anew, one entry per CDR3 protein. The sample lists tens of thousands of distinct CDR3 sequences, about 4% occurring once. Source material: CD4+ T cells from blood. These receptors all stem from a woman aged 40 to 55 with multiple sclerosis.

This clonotype was counted at least ten times. The chain links TRBV12-3 or TRBV12-4 to TRBJ2-7, with D tentatively TRBD2 (5 bases). With 5 bases removed from V and 3 bases from J, the gap between germline ends came to 11 bases. The CDR3 contains 13 residues. The chain's CDR3 is CASSPTGYYEQYF. CDR3 bases: TGTGCCAGCAGTCCGACGGGATACTACGAGCAGTACTTC.

This clonotype was recorded many times. The rearrangement uses TRBV5-1 and TRBJ1-5; D ambiguous. Trimming stripped 0 bases from V and 3 bases from J, with 4 bases between. This CDR3 comprises 13 residues. Per the germline V gene, CDR1 is SGHRS and CDR2 is YFSETQ. The CDR3 here is CASSLDHNQPQHF. The CDR3 DNA reads TGCGCCAGCAGCTTGGACCACAATCAGCCCCAGCATTTT.

This clonotype was seen repeatedly, ten times or more. This chain connects TRBV5-1 to TRBJ1-2; D might be TRBD1 (5 bases). This CDR3 contains 14 residues. Per germline, CDR1 SGHRS and CDR2 YFSETQ. Trimming left V 5 bases short and J 6 bases short, with 17 bases between. CDR3 in DNA: TGCGCCAGCAGTTCCTCCGGGACGTTTGATGGCTACACCTTC. This codes for CASSSSGTFDGYTF.

This clonotype was observed at least ten times. The chain combines TRBV7-6 with TRBJ2-7; D not resolved. There are 13 residues in the CDR3. CDR1 and CDR2 (germline): SGHVS, FNYEAQ. V was trimmed by 6 bases and J by 0 bases, leaving 9 bases between them. The CDR3 here is CASSFAFSYEQYF. CDR3 sequence (DNA): TGTGCCAGCAGTTTTGCCTTCTCCTACGAGCAGTACTTC. Full variable domain (missing parts from reference TRBV7-6 and TRBJ2-7): GAGVSQSPRYKVTKRGQDVALRCDPISGHVSLYWYRQALGQGPEFLTYFNYEAQQDKSGLPNDRFSAERPEGSISTLTIQRTEQRDSAMYRCASSFAFSYEQYFGPGTRLTVT.

This clonotype was counted many times. This chain links TRBV7-2 with TRBJ1-5; 7 bases agree with TRBD1. The CDR3 runs 14 residues. J lost 5 bases, V lost 5 bases, and 6 bases had no gene match. The V gene's germline CDR1 is SGHTA and CDR2 FQGNSA. CDR3 residues: CASSRRQGDQPQHF. The CDR3 nucleotides are TGTGCCAGCAGCCGACGACAGGGAGATCAGCCCCAGCATTTT.

This clonotype occurred many times. This chain links TRBV3-1 with TRBJ2-7; D is uncertain. CDR3 length equals 13 residues. Trimming cost V 1 base and J 6 bases, with 10 bases left between them. Germline-derived CDR1 and CDR2 are LGHDT and YNNKEL (reference sequence). The CDR3: CASSQGVKGEQYF. Here the CDR3 DNA reads TGTGCCAGCAGCCAAGGCGTCAAAGGCGAGCAGTACTTC.

This clonotype was seen repeatedly, ten times or more. This chain links TRBV2 with TRBJ1-1, with D possibly TRBD1 on 6 matching bases. CDR1 and CDR2 from the germline V gene are SNHLY and FYNNEI. V lost 3 bases, J lost 3 bases, and 11 bases lay in between. CDR3 length equals 14 residues. The CDR3 DNA sequence: TGTGCCAGCAGTGATCTGGGGGCGGACACTGAAGCTTTCTTT. The encoded protein is CASSDLGADTEAFF.

This clonotype was recorded at least ten times. V usage is TRBV6-5 and J usage is TRBJ1-4; the match to TRBD1 covers 9 bases. The V segment lost 3 bases and the J segment 10 bases; nucleotides outside the gene matches: 18. Germline CDR1 is MNHEY and CDR2 is SVGAGI. The CDR3 covers 18 residues. The CDR3 reads CASSYQRPTGGGWGKLFF. The CDR3 DNA follows: TGTGCCAGCAGTTATCAGAGGCCCACAGGGGGCGGTTGGGGAAAACTGTTTTTT.

At least ten counts were recorded for this clonotype. The genes are TRBV5-6 and TRBJ1-2, with D unresolved. There are 14 residues in the CDR3. In germline, CDR1 is SGHDT, CDR2 YYEEEE. The V and J ends lost 4 bases and 4 bases respectively, with 14 bases between them. CDR3 nucleotide sequence: TGTGCCAGCAGCCCCCGGGAGGTGGGCTATGGCTACACCTTC. Amino acid sequence: CASSPREVGYGYTF.

There are many counts of this clonotype. DNA of the CDR3: TGCGCCAGCAGCCATGTCGGACAGGGCAATTCACCCCTCCACTTT. It is translated as CASSHVGQGNSPLHF. The chain recombines TRBV4-1 with TRBJ1-6; TRBD1 agrees at 8 bases. Trimming cost V 3 bases and J 7 bases; bases outside gene matches: 5. The length of the CDR3 is 15 residues. Germline values: CDR1 MGHRA, CDR2 YSYEKL.

Many counts were recorded for this clonotype. The genes are TRBV29-1 and TRBJ2-7, with 11 bases matching TRBD2. There are 15 residues in the CDR3. CDR1 SQVTM and CDR2 ANQGSEA come from the germline V gene. V was pared by 4 bases and J by 0 bases, with 5 bases of the junction left unmatched. The CDR3 DNA follows: TGCAGCGTTGGTCCCGGGACTAGCGGCTCCTACGAGCAGTACTTC. As protein: CSVGPGTSGSYEQYF.

This clonotype was seen ten or more times. The gene calls are TRBV5-1 and TRBJ2-3, with 16 bases that match TRBD2. This CDR3 has 18 amino acids. The J segment lost 3 bases and the V segment lost 3 bases, leaving 7 bases of the junction unmatched. Looked up from germline, CDR1 is SGHRS and CDR2 is YFSETQ. The CDR3 DNA reads TGCGCCAGCAGCTCTATTCCGGGACTAGCGGGGGGGACAGATACGCAGTATTTT. Translating it yields CASSSIPGLAGGTDTQYF.

Turning to this clonotype: Given the absence of the conserved phenylalanine or tryptophan at the CDR3 end, a read error is likely. The rearrangement links TRBV9 to TRBJ2-2, with unresolved D. Germline CDR1 SGDLS, CDR2 YYNGEE. The CDR3 has 14 amino acids. CDR3 sequence (DNA): TGTTCCAGCAGCGTAGTGTCGAACACCGGGGAGCTGTTTTCT. Protein product: CSSSVVSNTGELFS.

This clonotype was recorded at least ten times. The rearrangement uses TRBV20-1 and TRBJ2-1, with 13 bases lining up with TRBD2. The CDR3 loop spans 14 amino acids. V dropped 5 bases and J dropped 8; count of bases not matched to a gene: 6. The germline V gene has CDR1 DFQATT and CDR2 SNEGSKA (reference sequence). This CDR3 is CSASRLAGGYEQFF. The DNA of the CDR3 is TGCAGTGCTTCCAGACTAGCGGGGGGCTATGAGCAGTTCTTC.

Many counts were recorded for this clonotype. The rearrangement joins TRBV7-8 to TRBJ2-7; a possible D gene is TRBD1 (6 bases). CDR1 is SGHVS and CDR2 is FQNEAQ in the germline V gene. This CDR3 has 15 amino acids. The ends were cut back, 1 base at V and 2 bases at J, with 12 bases in the middle. The CDR3 DNA reads TGTGCCAGCAGCTTAGGGAGACAGGTCCCCTACGAGCAGTACTTC. It specifies CASSLGRQVPYEQYF.

This clonotype occurred many times. This chain connects TRBV2 to TRBJ2-1; 9 bases align to TRBD2. Germline V gene lookup returns CDR1 SNHLY and CDR2 FYNNEI. The V and J ends lost 5 bases and 0 bases, in that order; junction bases with no gene match: 8. The CDR3 length is 17 residues. The CDR3 region is CASSQSRGGASYNEQFF. Here the CDR3 DNA reads TGTGCCAGCAGTCAGTCTCGCGGGGGGGCCTCCTACAATGAGCAGTTCTTC.

This clonotype showed up many times. V and J are TRBV12-3 or TRBV12-4 and TRBJ1-6; D unclear. The V gene lost 3 bases and the J gene lost 5 bases, with 11 bases spanning the gap. The CDR3 has 15 residues. The DNA for the CDR3 is TGTGCCAGCAGTTTTAGGCAGAGTAATAATTCACCCCTCCACTTT. It specifies CASSFRQSNNSPLHF.

This clonotype was found many times. The chain has TRBV5-1 and TRBJ2-1; TRBD1 aligns across 8 bases. Trimming at V came to 6 bases and at J to 4 bases, leaving 6 bases not matched to a gene. The germline V gene encodes CDR1 SGHRS and CDR2 YFSETQ. The CDR3 loop spans 14 amino acids. CDR3 nucleotides: TGCGCCAGCACCCCGGACAGGGAGTACAATGAGCAGTTCTTC. This sequence encodes CASTPDREYNEQFF.

This clonotype was seen many times. The chain couples TRBV11-2 to TRBJ1-3; 7 positions match TRBD1. V was pared by 5 bases and J by 0 bases, with 10 bases of the junction left unmatched. Per germline, CDR1 SGHAT and CDR2 FQNNGV. The CDR3 covers 17 residues. CDR3 coding DNA: TGTGCCAGCAGCCAACTCAGGGGGGGACACTCTGGAAACACCATATATTTT. It codes for CASSQLRGGHSGNTIYF.

Ten or more counts support this clonotype. This chain uses TRBV20-1 with TRBJ1-5, with unresolved D. The V end lost 6 bases, the J end lost 0 bases, and 9 bases lay between the germline ends. The V gene's germline CDR1 is DFQATT and CDR2 SNEGSKA (reference sequence). The CDR3 sequence is 13 residues long. Written as DNA, the CDR3 is TGCAGTGCGCGAGGACGTAGCAATCAGCCCCAGCATTTT. This encodes CSARGRSNQPQHF.

This clonotype has at least ten counts. The CDR3 bases are TGTGCCAGCAGCAAAGGGAGAGAAGGCTATGGCTACACCTTC. Encoded protein: CASSKGREGYGYTF. V gene TRBV21-1 combines with J gene TRBJ1-2. TRBV21-1 is designated a pseudogene. The CDR3 extends over 14 amino acids.

This clonotype occurred many times. This chain uses TRBV5-1 with TRBJ2-3, with a possible D match to TRBD2 (6 bases). The CDR3 runs to 16 residues. From germline, CDR1 is SGHRS and CDR2 YFSETQ. Trimming took off 0 bases at V and 1 base at J, with 12 bases between the two ends. The CDR3 DNA sequence: TGCGCCAGCAGCTTGGAGACGGGGGTTGGCACAGATACGCAGTATTTT. Protein product: CASSLETGVGTDTQYF. Full variable domain (rest looked up from reference TRBV5-1 and TRBJ2-3): KAGVTQTPRYLIKTRGQQVTLSCSPISGHRSVSWYQQTPGQGLQFLFEYFSETQRNKGNFPGRFSGRQFSNSRSEMNVSTLELGDSALYLCASSLETGVGTDTQYFGPGTRLTVL.

This clonotype has a count of ten or more. V is TRBV3-1 and J is TRBJ2-3; TRBD1 aligns across 7 bases. V lost 4 bases, J lost 5 bases, and 9 bases stayed unmatched. Germline-derived CDR1 and CDR2 are LGHDT and YNNKEL (reference sequence). This CDR3 comprises 15 residues. In DNA, the CDR3 is TGTGCCAGCAGCCGGGACAGAGTGCGTGGAGATACGCAGTATTTT. Translating gives CASSRDRVRGDTQYF.

This clonotype was counted at least ten times. The genes are TRBV5-1 and TRBJ2-7, with TRBD1 matching over 7 bases. V lost 3 bases and J lost 5; bases outside the gene matches: 2. The CDR3 consists of 12 residues. Germline-derived CDR1 and CDR2 are SGHRS and YFSETQ. CDR3 amino acids: CASSSRGNEQYF. CDR3 bases: TGCGCCAGCAGCTCCAGGGGGAACGAGCAGTACTTC.

This clonotype showed up many times. The chain uses TRBV15 and TRBJ2-1; possibly TRBD2 for D (6 bases). Germline CDR1 is LNHNV and CDR2 is YYDKDF (reference sequence). With 4 bases removed from V and 3 bases from J, the gap between germline ends came to 13 bases. The CDR3 length is 15 residues. The CDR3 region is CATSIGDFYYNEQFF. CDR3 DNA: TGTGCCACCAGCATTGGGGACTTCTACTACAATGAGCAGTTCTTC.

This clonotype was seen many times. The chain employs TRBV2 and TRBJ2-7, with a tentative D call TRBD1 (6 bases). V dropped 6 bases and J dropped 0 bases, with 12 bases sitting between them. Germline CDR1 reads SNHLY; CDR2 reads FYNNEI. The CDR3 runs 14 residues. CDR3 amino acids: CASRVDSISYEQYF. CDR3 in DNA: TGTGCCAGCAGGGTGGACAGCATCTCCTACGAGCAGTACTTC.

In this sample, this clonotype turned up many times. This chain uses TRBV20-1 with TRBJ2-1; no definite D call. The germline CDR1 and CDR2 sequences are DFQATT and SNEGSKA (reference sequence). V was trimmed by 0 bases and J by 8 bases, leaving 20 bases between them. The CDR3 is 16 residues long. CDR3 loop: CSARESSSITADEQFF. In DNA, the CDR3 is TGCAGTGCTAGAGAATCCTCCTCTATCACAGCCGATGAGCAGTTCTTC.